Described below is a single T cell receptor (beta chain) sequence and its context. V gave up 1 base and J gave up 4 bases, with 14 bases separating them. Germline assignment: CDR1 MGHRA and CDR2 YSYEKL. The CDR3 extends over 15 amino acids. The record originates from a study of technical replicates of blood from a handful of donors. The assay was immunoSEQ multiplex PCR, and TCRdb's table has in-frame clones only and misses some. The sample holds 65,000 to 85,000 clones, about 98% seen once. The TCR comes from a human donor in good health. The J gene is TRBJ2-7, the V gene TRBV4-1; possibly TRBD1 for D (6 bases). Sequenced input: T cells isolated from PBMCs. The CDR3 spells CASSQGPGQKYEQYF. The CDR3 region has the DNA TGCGCCAGCAGCCAAGGACCAGGACAGAAATACGAGCAGTACTTC.